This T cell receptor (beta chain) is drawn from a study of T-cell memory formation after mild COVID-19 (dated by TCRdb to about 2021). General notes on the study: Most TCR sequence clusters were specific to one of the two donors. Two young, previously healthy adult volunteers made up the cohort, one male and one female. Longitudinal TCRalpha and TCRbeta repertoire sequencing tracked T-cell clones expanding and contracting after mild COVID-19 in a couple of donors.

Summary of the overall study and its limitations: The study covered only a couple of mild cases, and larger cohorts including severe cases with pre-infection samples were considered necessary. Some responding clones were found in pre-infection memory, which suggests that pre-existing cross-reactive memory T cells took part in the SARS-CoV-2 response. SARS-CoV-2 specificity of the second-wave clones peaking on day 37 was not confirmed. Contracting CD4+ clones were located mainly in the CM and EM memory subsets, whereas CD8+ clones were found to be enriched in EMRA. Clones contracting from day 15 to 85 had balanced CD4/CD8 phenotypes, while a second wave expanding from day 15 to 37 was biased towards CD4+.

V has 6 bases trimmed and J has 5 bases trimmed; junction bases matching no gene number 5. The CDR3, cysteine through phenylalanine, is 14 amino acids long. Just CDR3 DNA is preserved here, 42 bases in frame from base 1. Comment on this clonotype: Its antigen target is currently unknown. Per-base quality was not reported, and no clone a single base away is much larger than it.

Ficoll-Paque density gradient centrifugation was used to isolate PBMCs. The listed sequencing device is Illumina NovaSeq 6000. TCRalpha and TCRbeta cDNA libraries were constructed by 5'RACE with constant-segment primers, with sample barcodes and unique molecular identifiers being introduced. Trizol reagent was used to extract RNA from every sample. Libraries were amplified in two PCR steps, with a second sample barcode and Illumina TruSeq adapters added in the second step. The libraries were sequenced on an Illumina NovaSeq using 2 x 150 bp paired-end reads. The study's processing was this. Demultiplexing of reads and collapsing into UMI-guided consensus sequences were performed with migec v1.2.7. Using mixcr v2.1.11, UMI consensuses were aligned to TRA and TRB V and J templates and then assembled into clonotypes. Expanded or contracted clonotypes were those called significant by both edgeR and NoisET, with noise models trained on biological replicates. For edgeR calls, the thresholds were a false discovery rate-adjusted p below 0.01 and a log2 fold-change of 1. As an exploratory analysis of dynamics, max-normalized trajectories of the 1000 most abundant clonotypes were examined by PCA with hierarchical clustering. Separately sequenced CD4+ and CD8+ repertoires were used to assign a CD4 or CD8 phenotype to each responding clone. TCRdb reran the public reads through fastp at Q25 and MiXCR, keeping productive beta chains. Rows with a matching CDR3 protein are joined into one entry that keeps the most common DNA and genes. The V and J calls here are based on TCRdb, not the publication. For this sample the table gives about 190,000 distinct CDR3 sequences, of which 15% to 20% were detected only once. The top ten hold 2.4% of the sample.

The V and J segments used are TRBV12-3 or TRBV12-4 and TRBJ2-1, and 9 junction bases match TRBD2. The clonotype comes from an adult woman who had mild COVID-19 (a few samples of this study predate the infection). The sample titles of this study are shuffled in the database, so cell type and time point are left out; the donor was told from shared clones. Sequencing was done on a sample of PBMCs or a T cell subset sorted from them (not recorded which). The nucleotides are TGTGCCAGCAGAGTTAGCGGGAGCCACAATGAGCAGTTCTTC. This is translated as CASRVSGSHNEQFF.